Sequencing of this T cell receptor beta chain was carried out in a study of Graves' ophthalmopathy and Graves' hyperthyroidism. Study outcomes and limitations: Most thyroid-expanded clonotypes exceeding 0.001 frequency were also found in blood.

Comments on this clonotype: Its target is unknown.

The CDR3 length is 15 residues. The V and J ends lost 9 bases and 0 bases respectively, with 12 bases between them. CDR1 LNHDA and CDR2 SQIVND come from the germline V gene (reference sequence). Ophthalmopathy was moderately-to-severely active, CAS at least 3, NOSPECS at least 4, lasting under 3 months. Clinical symptoms, serum thyroxine, TRAb, thyroid ultrasound and orbital computed tomography determined diagnosis. Amplified material comprised TCR beta CDR3 regions derived from RNA transcripts. HTBI primers primed a first-round RT-PCR, and a second-round multiplex PCR followed. In TCRdb, the multiplex PCR reads were re-called with MiXCR into one record per CDR3 protein. The data show about 740,000 distinct CDR3 sequences, 35% to 50% seen once.

Material for sequencing was peripheral blood. The clonotype was recovered from an adult man with Graves' ophthalmopathy. The V call is TRBV19, the J call TRBJ2-6, with D perhaps TRBD1 (6 bases). CDR3 DNA sequence: TGTGCCAGCCTAGACAGGAGCTCTGGGGCCAACGTCCTGACTTTC. It specifies CASLDRSSGANVLTF.